The 12 T cell receptor beta chains below all came from one sample that was sequenced in a study of beta chain features in type 1 diabetes (dated by TCRdb to the late 2010s). The library was prepared using the immunoSEQ multiplex PCR assay. The High Capacity cDNA Reverse Transcription Kit was used to reverse transcribe all of the isolated RNA, meaning that expressed TCRB transcripts were what got sequenced. Imported from immuneACCESS, the table was reduced by TCRdb to in-frame sequences with V and J called. These copies leave out some clones; in studies compared against another copy, an unresolved V gene accounts for under half, and the cause of the remainder is not known. The sample data list under 550,000 clones, and over 9.5% of these were observed just once. The ten largest clones capture over 0.035% of the sample. Sample: naive CD4+ T cells from blood. The cell subset or site label, as the study defines it: true naive CD4+ T cells. These receptors were obtained from a woman younger than 35 in good health.

V usage is TRBV11-3 and J usage is TRBJ2-4; 8 bases align to TRBD1. With 8 bases clipped from V and 0 bases from J, the junction kept 3 bases outside the gene matches. Germline V gene data show CDR1 as SGHNT and CDR2 as YENEEA. This CDR3 spans 14 amino acids. This chain's CDR3 is CASSGGLAKNIQYF. In nucleotides, the CDR3 is TGTGCCAGCTCAGGGGGCCTAGCCAAAAACATTCAGTACTTC.

This clone has more than one count but fewer than ten. The chain is built from TRBV2 and TRBJ2-1, with 8 bases matching TRBD1. V lost 6 bases, J lost 9 bases, and 16 bases stayed unmatched. This CDR3 is 16 amino acids long. CDR1 and CDR2 (germline): SNHLY, FYNNEI. The CDR3 region has the DNA TGTGCCAGCAGCGCCGGGACAGGTAGGAAACTCGGTGAGCAGTTCTTC. Protein product: CASSAGTGRKLGEQFF. Using reference TRBV2 and TRBJ2-1 for the parts outside the CDR3, the full variable domain is EPEVTQTPSHQVTQMGQEVILRCVPISNHLYFYWYRQILGQKVEFLVSFYNNEISEKSEIFDDQFSVERPDGSNFTLKIRSTKLEDSAMYFCASSAGTGRKLGEQFFGPGTRLTVL.

This sequence joins TRBV25-1 and TRBJ2-7; the D gene is possibly TRBD2 (5 bases). Germline-derived CDR1 and CDR2 are MGHDK and SYGVNS. The CDR3 has 15 amino acids. V gave up 2 bases and J gave up 3 bases, with 14 bases separating them. The CDR3 loop reads CASSEVGDLIYEQYF. CDR3 DNA: TGTGCCAGCAGTGAAGTGGGAGACCTAATCTACGAGCAGTACTTC.

This clone occurred a few times. The CDR3 DNA reads TGTGCCAGCAGCCGGGGGGAGACCCAGTACTTC. Amino acid sequence: CASSRGETQYF. The rearrangement links TRBV11-2 to TRBJ2-5; a possible D gene is TRBD2 (6 bases). Trimming stripped 5 bases from V and 5 bases from J, with 6 bases between. The CDR3 covers 11 residues. The germline gives CDR1 SGHAT, CDR2 FQNNGV.

This rearrangement joins TRBV15 to TRBJ1-2, with D possibly being TRBD1 (6 bases). Trimming cost V 4 bases and J 8 bases, with 17 bases left between them. Germline V CDR1 and CDR2: LNHNV, YYDKDF (reference sequence). The CDR3 spans 14 residues. CDR3 protein: CATSIRLGALGYTF. DNA for the CDR3: TGTGCCACCAGCATACGACTGGGGGCTCTGGGCTACACCTTC.

This clone was observed a handful of times. The chain is built from TRBV18 and TRBJ2-5; unclear D gene. From germline, CDR1 is KGHSH and CDR2 LQKENI. V dropped 6 bases and J dropped 1 base, with 9 bases sitting between them. There are 13 residues in the CDR3. The CDR3, as DNA: TGTGCCAGCTCCCTCACATCCCAAGAGACCCAGTACTTC. It is translated as CASSLTSQETQYF.

This clone was seen only a few times. The rearrangement uses TRBV11-2 and TRBJ1-2; 8 nucleotides agree with TRBD1. The CDR3 runs to 16 residues. Germline CDR1 is SGHAT and CDR2 is FQNNGV. J lost 4 bases, V lost 4 bases, and 11 bases had no gene match. The CDR3 is CASSSPRGQGFYGYTF. The CDR3 nucleotides read TGTGCCAGCAGCTCCCCGAGAGGACAGGGCTTCTATGGCTACACCTTC.

This clone was detected only a few times. The V and J genes are TRBV14 and TRBJ2-7, with D possibly TRBD1 on 5 matching bases. With 0 bases removed from V and 4 bases from J, the gap between germline ends came to 10 bases. Per the germline V gene, CDR1 is SGHDN and CDR2 is FVKESK. The CDR3 consists of 14 residues. CDR3 residues: CASSQDLGRYEQYF. For the CDR3, the DNA is TGTGCCAGCAGCCAAGATCTGGGGCGGTACGAGCAGTACTTC.

This clone has only a few counts. V usage is TRBV23-1 and J usage is TRBJ2-4, with a weak D call TRBD2 (6 bases). TRBV23-1 has ORF status, its function being uncertain. Trimming cost V 8 bases and J 0 bases, with 11 bases left between them. The CDR3 spans 14 residues. The DNA for the CDR3 is TGCGCCAGCGCGGGACGGCTAGCCAAAAACATTCAGTACTTC. It specifies CASAGRLAKNIQYF.

The V gene is TRBV9, the J gene TRBJ2-3; D is tentatively TRBD1 or TRBD2 (5 bases each). The V and J ends lost 1 base and 3 bases respectively, with 9 bases between them. The CDR3 runs 14 residues. Germline V gives CDR1 SGDLS, CDR2 YYNGEE. The CDR3 DNA reads as TGTGCCAGCAGCGTAACCGGGGCGACAGATACGCAGTATTTT. Translated: CASSVTGATDTQYF.

The rearrangement joins TRBV2 to TRBJ2-7; D perhaps matches TRBD2 (5 bases). The germline V gene has CDR1 SNHLY and CDR2 FYNNEI. The CDR3 totals 12 residues. V gave up 5 bases and J gave up 3 bases, with 8 bases separating them. CDR3 nucleotide sequence: TGTGCCAGCAGTAAAGAGGGCTACGAGCAGTACGTC. Amino acids: CASSKEGYEQYV.

The chain has TRBV29-1 and TRBJ1-2, with D unresolved. Germline-derived CDR1 and CDR2 are SQVTM and ANQGSEA. The CDR3 sequence is 13 residues long. Trimming shortened V by 1 base and J by 0 bases, and 6 bases separated the two germline ends. CDR3 sequence reads: CSVEAVSNYGYTF. CDR3 coding DNA: TGCAGCGTTGAAGCAGTCTCTAACTATGGCTACACCTTC. The whole variable domain, remainder taken from reference TRBV29-1 and TRBJ1-2, is SAVISQKPSRDICQRGTSLTIQCQVDSQVTMMFWYRQQPGQSLTLIATANQGSEATYESGFVIDKFPISRPNLTFSTLTVSNMSPEDSSIYLCSVEAVSNYGYTFGSGTRLTVV.